These 14 T cell receptor beta chains originate from one sample sequenced in a study of cytomegalovirus exposure and HLA in healthy donors. Vbeta (60) and Jbeta (13) primers were used in the PCR. TCRdb keeps only in-frame clones here, not all; method: immunoSEQ multiplex PCR. The sample has 210,000 or so clones, over 75% seen once. Specimen: PBMCs. Source of these receptors: a man in his late teens or twenties in good health and CMV-seronegative.

The rearrangement joins TRBV14 to TRBJ1-2; D gene unclear. The length of the CDR3 is 15 residues. Trimming pared 0 bases from V and 2 bases from J, leaving 10 bases between. CDR1 is SGHDN, CDR2 FVKESK, per germline. The CDR3 loop is CASSQDLAGNYGYTF. For the CDR3, the DNA is TGTGCCAGCAGCCAAGATCTTGCCGGGAACTATGGCTACACCTTC.

The rearrangement joins TRBV7-9 to TRBJ1-4, with D perhaps TRBD1 (5 bases). Germline values: CDR1 SEHNR, CDR2 FQNEAQ (reference sequence). The CDR3 has 14 amino acids. V shed 2 bases and J shed 3 bases, with 7 bases lying between them. The CDR3 nucleotides are TGTGCCAGCAGCTTACGACAGTCTAATGAAAAACTGTTTTTT. Translating gives CASSLRQSNEKLFF.

This rearrangement joins TRBV7-9 to TRBJ2-1, with D uncertain. The germline V and J ends were trimmed by 6 bases and 5 bases, with 8 bases remaining between them. The V gene's germline CDR1 is SEHNR and CDR2 FQNEAQ (reference sequence). The CDR3 is made up of 12 amino acids. This chain's CDR3 is CASSFTDNEQFF. DNA for the CDR3: TGTGCCAGCAGTTTCACTGACAATGAGCAGTTCTTC.

The rearrangement links TRBV7-3 to TRBJ2-2; 8 positions match TRBD1. Germline-derived CDR1 and CDR2 are SGHTA and FQGTGA. V trimming: 3 bases; J trimming: 5 bases; junction bases outside the gene matches: 5. The length of the CDR3 is 15 residues. The CDR3 sequence: CASSFVTGETGELFF. The CDR3 DNA is TGTGCCAGCAGCTTCGTGACAGGGGAGACCGGGGAGCTGTTTTTT.

CDR3 residues: CASSQIDRLETQYF. The CDR3 DNA is TGTGCCAGCAGCCAAATAGACAGGTTGGAGACCCAGTACTTC. The chain recombines TRBV14 with TRBJ2-5, with a possible D match to TRBD1 (6 bases). The CDR3 runs 14 residues. CDR1 is SGHDN and CDR2 is FVKESK in the germline V gene. The V gene lost 2 bases and the J gene lost 5 bases, with 12 bases spanning the gap. Full variable domain (rest looked up from reference TRBV14 and TRBJ2-5): EAGVTQFPSHSVIEKGQTVTLRCDPISGHDNLYWYRRVMGKEIKFLLHFVKESKQDESGMPNNRFLAERTGGTYSTLKVQPAELEDSGVYFCASSQIDRLETQYFGPGTRLLVL.

This clone was picked up one time. The rearrangement links TRBV30 to TRBJ2-7, with D possibly being TRBD2 (6 bases). V was cut by 0 bases and J by 5 bases, with 20 bases left in between. The CDR3 length is 16 residues. Germline V lookup: CDR1 GTSNPN, CDR2 SVGIG (reference sequence). Here the CDR3 DNA reads TGTGCCTGGAGTGTACTGTGGGGGGATAGCCGCGACGAGCAGTACTTC. The encoded protein is CAWSVLWGDSRDEQYF.

The gene calls are TRBV6-1 and TRBJ1-5; D possibly corresponds to TRBD1 (6 bases). This CDR3 is built from 16 residues. Per germline, CDR1 MNHNS and CDR2 SASEGT. The ends were cut back, 2 bases at V and 0 bases at J, with 11 bases in the middle. CDR3 region: CASSESSGVSNQPQHF. DNA of the CDR3: TGTGCCAGCAGTGAATCGTCAGGGGTTAGCAATCAGCCCCAGCATTTT.

This clone was recorded a few times. The rearrangement joins TRBV25-1 to TRBJ2-7, with a possible D match to TRBD2 (6 bases). V was trimmed by 2 bases and J by 2 bases, leaving 10 bases between them. Germline V gene data show CDR1 as MGHDK and CDR2 as SYGVNS. This CDR3 region has 14 residues. This CDR3 reads CASSEDGGTYEQYF. CDR3 DNA sequence: TGTGCCAGCAGTGAAGACGGGGGTACCTACGAGCAGTACTTC.

The V call is TRBV7-9, the J call TRBJ2-1; the D gene is possibly TRBD2 (6 bases). Trimming cost V 5 bases and J 9 bases, with 11 bases left between them. The CDR3 is made up of 12 amino acids. Germline CDR1 and CDR2: SEHNR and FQNEAQ (reference sequence). The CDR3 loop reads CASSNLEGEQFF. The CDR3 DNA reads TGTGCCAGCAGCAACCTGGAGGGTGAGCAGTTCTTC. The variable domain in full, with the rest retrieved from reference TRBV7-9 and TRBJ2-1, is DTGVSQNPRHKITKRGQNVTFRCDPISEHNRLYWYRQTLGQGPEFLTYFQNEAQLEKSRLLSDRFSAERPKGSFSTLEIQRTEQGDSAMYLCASSNLEGEQFFGPGTRLTVL.

As regards this clone: The identical CDR3 is also encoded by other nucleotide sequences in the sample. The rearrangement joins TRBV18 to TRBJ1-2; 7 nucleotides match TRBD1. CDR1 is KGHSH and CDR2 is LQKENI in the germline V gene. This CDR3 is 14 amino acids long. After removal of 0 bases from V and 5 bases from J, the junction contained 3 bases not matched to a gene. The CDR3 DNA follows: TGTGCCAGCTCACCACCGGGACAGAATTATGGCTACACCTTC. Its translation is CASSPPGQNYGYTF.

The chain carries TRBV6-5 and TRBJ2-7, with a weak D call TRBD1 (5 bases). This CDR3 is 15 amino acids long. CDR1 and CDR2 from the germline V gene are MNHEY and SVGAGI. The V end was cut by 2 bases, the J end by 2 bases, with 13 bases between. The CDR3 loop reads CASSYQGLLPYEQYF. CDR3 nucleotide sequence: TGTGCCAGCAGTTACCAGGGTCTACTTCCCTACGAGCAGTACTTC.

This rearrangement joins TRBV29-1 to TRBJ2-3, with TRBD2 matching over 9 bases. From germline, CDR1 is SQVTM and CDR2 ANQGSEA. The CDR3 covers 12 residues. The V gene end was trimmed by 5 bases and the J gene end by 4 bases; junction bases not matched to a gene: 1. Written as DNA, the CDR3 is TGCAGCGTTAGGACTAGCGCAGATACGCAGTATTTT. This encodes CSVRTSADTQYF.

The chain carries TRBV18 and TRBJ2-4; the D gene is possibly TRBD2 (6 bases). Germline CDR1 and CDR2: KGHSH and LQKENI. Trimming removed 5 bases from V and 8 bases from J, with 16 bases in between. This CDR3 has 14 residues. CDR3 in amino acids: CASSGGNDGDIQYF. The CDR3 DNA sequence: TGTGCCAGCTCAGGAGGGAATGATGGCGACATTCAGTACTTC. The full variable domain, in which reference TRBV18 and TRBJ2-4 provide the parts outside the CDR3, is NAGVMQNPRHLVRRRGQEARLRCSPMKGHSHVYWYRQLPEEGLKFMVYLQKENIIDESGMPKERFSAEFPKEGPSILRIQQVVRGDSAAYFCASSGGNDGDIQYFGAGTRLSVL.

V is TRBV30 and J is TRBJ2-6; no clear D gene. This CDR3 spans 13 amino acids. With 4 bases removed from V and 9 bases from J, the gap between germline ends came to 13 bases. Germline CDR1 and CDR2: GTSNPN and SVGIG (reference sequence). CDR3 DNA sequence: TGTGCCTGGAAATGGGCAGGTGGCAACGTCCTGACTTTC. Its translation is CAWKWAGGNVLTF.